This TCR beta chain was captured by sequencing in a study of low-dose radiotherapy and immunotherapy resistance in tumors. TRAV and TRBV primers primed cDNA for both TCRalpha and TCRbeta. Amplification, which lasted 20 to 25 PCR cycles, used a constant-region primer and V-primer adapter to amplify TCRs. TCRdb analysed the reads with MiXCR anew, one entry per CDR3 protein. The sample shows over 7,000 distinct CDR3 sequences, 60% to 70% of them seen only once. V lost 4 bases, J lost 0 bases, and 14 bases lay in between. The V gene's germline CDR1 is KGHSH and CDR2 LQKENI. This CDR3 region has 16 residues.

This chain joins TRBV18 and TRBJ2-3, with D perhaps TRBD2 (5 bases). This sequence originates from a human donor with advanced metastatic prostate, ovarian, gallbladder or colorectal cancer (not recorded which). This table probably holds off-target reads from a library built for another chain. CDR3 region: CASSLGAFLSTDTQYF. Written as DNA, the CDR3 is TGTGCCAGCTCACTGGGAGCGTTTTTAAGCACAGATACGCAGTATTTT. Together with reference TRBV18 and TRBJ2-3, the CDR3 gives the full variable domain: NAGVMQNPRHLVRRRGQEARLRCSPMKGHSHVYWYRQLPEEGLKFMVYLQKENIIDESGMPKERFSAEFPKEGPSILRIQQVVRGDSAAYFCASSLGAFLSTDTQYFGPGTRLTVL.